This T cell receptor (beta chain) was recovered during a study of tumor and adjacent non-tumor tissue in lung cancer. Study-level results: Tumor repertoires had a smaller top 100 clone share than normal lung.

The template was RNA from unsorted bulk tissue. The ends lost 6 bases at V and 3 bases at J; junction bases unmatched: 3. The CDR3 is 13 amino acids. CDR1 is MNHEY and CDR2 is SVGEGT in the germline V gene. TCRbeta libraries were built with three rounds of nested PCR, modified from ARM-PCR. MiXCR was run by TCRdb on the multiplex PCR reads, yielding one entry per CDR3 protein. The sample holds some 100,000 distinct CDR3 sequences, approximately 82% seen once. This clonotype was observed a few times. What it binds is not known. A read error is possible here, since a much larger clone lies one base away. The specimen was lung tumor tissue. This TCR was recovered from a woman aged 55-69 years with non-small cell lung cancer. This chain uses TRBV6-2 or TRBV6-3 with TRBJ1-2; 8 nucleotides align to TRBD1. The CDR3 region has the DNA TGTGCCAGCAGATCGACAGGGGACTATGGCTACACCTTC. The encoded protein is CASRSTGDYGYTF.